This TCR beta chain was documented in a study of graft-versus-host responses after intestinal transplantation. Repertoires were generated with immunoSEQ multiplex PCR, while TCRdb's copy carries only in-frame clones and drops some. The sample carries about 25,000 clones, around 95% recorded once. The CDR3 totals 12 residues. The V gene's germline CDR1 is SGHRS and CDR2 YFSETQ. Deletions cut 2 bases from V and 2 bases from J, with 3 bases between. Specimen: PBMCs, collected more than 29 days after intestinal transplant. The chain is built from TRBV5-1 and TRBJ2-3; D gene ambiguous. This receptor was obtained from a human patient who received an intestinal transplant, so some T cells may come from the graft donor. The CDR3 sequence is CASSLPTDTQYF. The DNA for the CDR3 is TGCGCCAGCAGCTTACCCACAGATACGCAGTATTTT.